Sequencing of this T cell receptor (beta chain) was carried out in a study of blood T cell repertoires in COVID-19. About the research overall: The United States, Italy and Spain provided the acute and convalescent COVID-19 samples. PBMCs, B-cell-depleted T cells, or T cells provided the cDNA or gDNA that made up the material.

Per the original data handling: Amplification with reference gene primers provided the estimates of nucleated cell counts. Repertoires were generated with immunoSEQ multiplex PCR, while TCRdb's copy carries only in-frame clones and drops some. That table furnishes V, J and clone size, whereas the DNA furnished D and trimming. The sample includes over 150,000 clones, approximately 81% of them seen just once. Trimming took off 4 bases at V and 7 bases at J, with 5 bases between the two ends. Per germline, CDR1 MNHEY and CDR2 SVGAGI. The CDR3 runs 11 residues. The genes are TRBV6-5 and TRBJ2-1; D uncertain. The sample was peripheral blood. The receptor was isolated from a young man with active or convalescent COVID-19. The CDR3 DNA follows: TGTGCCAGCAGTTCATTGAATGAGCAGTTCTTC. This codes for CASSSLNEQFF.